This T cell receptor beta chain stems from a study of identifying expanded T cells in peripheral blood (dated by TCRdb to 2018 to 2020). Broadly, across the study: Separate aliquots of the same genomic DNA pool were sequenced to produce technical replicates, and four replicates were compared in pairs.

This clone has a single count. Its binding antigen is unknown. Per-base quality was not reported, and no clone a single base away is much larger than it. V loses 5 bases of germline sequence and J loses 3 bases, and the interval between the two ends is 15 bases. The CDR3 holds 15 amino acids from the cysteine to the phenylalanine. CDR3 DNA only is kept here, 45 bases in frame from base 1. In the germline V gene, CDR1 corresponds to SGHVS and CDR2 to FNYEAQ. Results the study describes overall, beyond this receptor: Variance in clone template counts between approximately 2-week samples significantly increased with total template count across all healthy donors. Across all healthy-donor time intervals, the beta-binomial model significantly cut both the number of clones called differentially abundant and the false-positive rate. Between technical replicates the binomial model flagged approximately 1.2 differentially abundant clones, whereas over about two weeks the binomial model flagged about 15 and over roughly 4 weeks around 18. The authors expected biological variance in healthy repertoires might increase further over much longer intervals such as months to years.

TCRbeta CDR3 regions were profiled with the immunoSEQ Assay using bias-controlled multiplex PCR amplification of genomic DNA. Concerning the study's data processing: The absolute abundance of each unique TCRbeta CDR3 region was quantified after sequences were collapsed and filtered. Differential abundance was tested with two models: a binomial (Fisher-equivalent) model and a beta-binomial model that adds time-dependent variance fitted from healthy donors. Clones with fewer than 5 combined templates were removed, and differential abundance was called for clones with a Benjamini-Hochberg FDR below 0.01. Using the form v = (b*log(k)+a)^2, the beta-binomial variance was modeled as a function of the total template count across the two samples. Imported from immuneACCESS, the table was reduced by TCRdb to in-frame sequences with V and J called. These copies leave out some clones; in studies compared against another copy, an unresolved V gene accounts for under half, and the cause of the remainder is not known. Clone size and V and J calls were adopted from that table, with D and trimming inferred from the DNA. This sample holds around 120,000 clones; around 89% were observed only once. The top ten clonotypes cover over 15% of the sample.

During the collection period, no infections or other immune events were recorded for the healthy donors. Healthy-donor blood repertoires served as a training cohort to calibrate time-dependent variance in a beta-binomial model of T-cell clone differential abundance. There were roughly 10 healthy donors in the training cohort, of whom 3 were female and 7 were male. The donors were between roughly 25 and 70 years old, with an average age of approximately 47 years. Whole blood was collected from each healthy donor at three time points spaced approximately 13 days apart and obtained from a commercial supplier. For immunosequencing, genomic DNA was extracted from unsorted whole blood.

The sequence came from a person aged 18 to 75 in good health. Here the chain combines TRBV7-6 and TRBJ2-3; matching of 6 bases hints at TRBD2 as the D gene. The sample was blood. The DNA sequence follows: TGTGCCAGCAGCCCACGGGACTTGCAAACAGATACGCAGTATTTT. Its protein is CASSPRDLQTDTQYF.